This is a list of T cell receptor beta chains from one sample in a study of kidney transplant recipient with SARS-CoV-2 infection. MiXCR, run by TCRdb on the reads, gives a single entry per CDR3 protein. Of 200,000 to 250,000 distinct CDR3 sequences detected, 25% to 30% appear once; the ten largest clones hold around 7.8%. Sequencing was performed on a blood sample, taken at baseline and on day 111 from a kidney transplant recipient. The receptors shown here come from a young adult male patient who had COVID-19 and was a kidney transplant recipient. Some T cells may trace back to the graft donor. The CDR3 runs from the conserved cysteine through the conserved F or W. The D gene is left open where the match is weak. Clone size, where shown, is once, few, many, or a class for clones that have expanded.

d_gene: NA
v_gene: TRBV24-1
abundance: many
j_gene: TRBJ2-1
CDR3nt: TGTGCCACCGGAGCCCCGGGTGGTGATGAGCAGTTCTTC
CDR3aa: CATGAPGGDEQFF

d_gene: NA
v_gene: TRBV6-6
abundance: many
j_gene: TRBJ2-5
CDR3nt: TGTGCCAGCAGTTACTCTCGAGAGACCCAGTACTTC
CDR3aa: CASSYSRETQYF

d_gene: NA
v_gene: TRBV5-5
abundance: many
j_gene: TRBJ1-4
CDR3nt: TGTGCCAGCAGTTTTCGGGGGCCTAATGAAAAACTGTTTTTT
CDR3aa: CASSFRGPNEKLFF

d_gene: NA
v_gene: TRBV12-5
abundance: many
j_gene: TRBJ1-1
CDR3nt: TGTGCTAGTGGTCCCCACACCCCCGGGGGCGCGAACACTGAAGCTTTCTTT
CDR3aa: CASGPHTPGGANTEAFF

d_gene: NA
v_gene: TRBV19
abundance: many
j_gene: TRBJ1-2
CDR3nt: TGTGCCAGTAAAGCAGACAGGCGGGCATATGGCTACACCTTC
CDR3aa: CASKADRRAYGYTF

d_gene: TRBD1
v_gene: TRBV27
abundance: many
j_gene: TRBJ1-2
CDR3nt: TGTGCCAGCAGTTTTGGGACAGGGATTTTTGGCTACACCTTC
CDR3aa: CASSFGTGIFGYTF

d_gene: NA
v_gene: TRBV27
abundance: few
j_gene: TRBJ1-5
CDR3nt: TGTGCCAGCAGTTCCCGGGGAAGGTTTAGCAATCAGCCCCAGCATTTT
CDR3aa: CASSSRGRFSNQPQHF

d_gene: NA
v_gene: TRBV11-2
abundance: many
j_gene: TRBJ1-2
CDR3nt: TGTGCCAGCAGCAATACCGAAACAAGCAGAAAGACCTATGGCTACACCTTC
CDR3aa: CASSNTETSRKTYGYTF

d_gene: NA
v_gene: TRBV30
abundance: many
j_gene: TRBJ2-7
CDR3nt: TGTGCCTGGAGCTCAGGGCCTGACCCCCCCTACGAGCAGTACTTC
CDR3aa: CAWSSGPDPPYEQYF

d_gene: NA
v_gene: TRBV27
abundance: many
j_gene: TRBJ1-2
CDR3nt: TGTGCCAGCAGGCAGGGGTATGGCTACACCTTC
CDR3aa: CASRQGYGYTF

d_gene: NA
v_gene: TRBV9
abundance: few
j_gene: TRBJ2-3
CDR3nt: TGTGCCAGCAGCGCACGACCTAACACAGATACGCAGTATTTT
CDR3aa: CASSARPNTDTQYF

d_gene: NA
v_gene: TRBV6-5
abundance: many
j_gene: TRBJ1-2
CDR3nt: TGTGCCAGCAGTACGCCGTGGGAATGTAGAAAGACCTATGGCTACACCTTC
CDR3aa: CASSTPWECRKTYGYTF

d_gene: NA
v_gene: TRBV7-9
abundance: many
j_gene: TRBJ1-2
CDR3nt: TGTGCCAGCAGCTCGAATCCCGAGGGCTACACCTTC
CDR3aa: CASSSNPEGYTF

d_gene: TRBD2
v_gene: TRBV9
abundance: few
j_gene: TRBJ2-3
CDR3nt: TGTGCCAGCAGCGGCTTTGGGGGGGGCACAGATACGCAGTATTTT
CDR3aa: CASSGFGGGTDTQYF

d_gene: NA
v_gene: TRBV5-8
abundance: many
j_gene: TRBJ1-2
CDR3nt: TGTGCCAGCATCTCGACTCATCCACGAAAGACCTATGGCTACACCTTC
CDR3aa: CASISTHPRKTYGYTF

d_gene: NA
v_gene: TRBV19
abundance: many
j_gene: TRBJ2-7
CDR3nt: TGTGCCAGTAAAGGGGTGTCGGTCGAGCAGTACTTC
CDR3aa: CASKGVSVEQYF

d_gene: TRBD1
v_gene: TRBV4-2
abundance: many
j_gene: TRBJ2-6
CDR3nt: TGTGCCAGCAGCCAAACCACCGGACCGGACAGGGCCAACGGGGCCAACGTCCTGACTTTC
CDR3aa: CASSQTTGPDRANGANVLTF

d_gene: NA
v_gene: TRBV7-9
abundance: many
j_gene: TRBJ2-7
CDR3nt: TGTGCCAGCAGCTTCCCAGGGATCTACGAGCAGTACTTC
CDR3aa: CASSFPGIYEQYF

d_gene: NA
v_gene: TRBV30
abundance: many
j_gene: TRBJ2-5
CDR3nt: TGTGCCTGGACACTAGGACAGGGACTACAAGAGACCCAGTACTTC
CDR3aa: CAWTLGQGLQETQYF

d_gene: TRBD2
v_gene: TRBV30
abundance: many
j_gene: TRBJ2-7
CDR3nt: TGTGCCTGGCTAGCGGAGGACTCCTACGAGCAGTACTTC
CDR3aa: CAWLAEDSYEQYF

d_gene: NA
v_gene: TRBV9
abundance: NA
j_gene: TRBJ1-1
CDR3nt: TGTGCCAGCAGCGTCTGGGGGGACACTGAAGCTCTCTTT
CDR3aa: CASSVWGDTEALF

d_gene: TRBD2
v_gene: TRBV18
abundance: many
j_gene: TRBJ2-7
CDR3nt: TGTGCCAGCTCCGAAGCTGGGACTAGCGTTTACGAGCAGTACTTC
CDR3aa: CASSEAGTSVYEQYF

d_gene: TRBD1
v_gene: TRBV12-5
abundance: NA
j_gene: TRBJ2-3
CDR3nt: TGTGCTAGTGGTTTGATAGGGACAGGGGGCACAGATACGCAGTATTTT
CDR3aa: CASGLIGTGGTDTQYF

d_gene: NA
v_gene: TRBV5-3
abundance: many
j_gene: TRBJ1-2
CDR3nt: TGTGCCAGAAACGGTGCAGTGGTGAGAAAGACCTATGGCTACACCTTC
CDR3aa: CARNGAVVRKTYGYTF

d_gene: NA
v_gene: TRBV20-1
abundance: many
j_gene: TRBJ1-1
CDR3nt: TGCAGTGCTAGAGACAGTCCGAACACTGAAGCTTTCTTT
CDR3aa: CSARDSPNTEAFF

d_gene: NA
v_gene: TRBV5-6
abundance: many
j_gene: TRBJ1-2
CDR3nt: TGTGCCAGCCTGGTAAGCAATAGTCGAAAGACCTATGGCTACACCTTC
CDR3aa: CASLVSNSRKTYGYTF

d_gene: NA
v_gene: TRBV12-3/TRBV12-4
abundance: many
j_gene: TRBJ2-7
CDR3nt: TGTGCCAGCACCCGGGACGGTCCACGAGAGCAGTACTTC
CDR3aa: CASTRDGPREQYF

d_gene: NA
v_gene: TRBV23-1
abundance: many
j_gene: TRBJ1-2
CDR3nt: TGCGCCAGCAGTGCTCACTCGCTACGCAGAAAGACCTATGGCTACACCTTC
CDR3aa: CASSAHSLRRKTYGYTF

d_gene: NA
v_gene: TRBV4-1
abundance: many
j_gene: TRBJ1-5
CDR3nt: TGCGCCAGCAGCCAAGTTGACCGAAGCAATCAGCCCCAGCATTTT
CDR3aa: CASSQVDRSNQPQHF

d_gene: NA
v_gene: TRBV8-2
abundance: many
j_gene: TRBJ1-2
CDR3nt: TGTGGCAGTCGTCGTATTGATAGCCGAAAGACCTATGGCTACACCTTC
CDR3aa: CGSRRIDSRKTYGYTF

d_gene: NA
v_gene: TRBV27
abundance: NA
j_gene: TRBJ2-1
CDR3nt: TGTGCCACCAAACCGACGTCCCCCTCAGATCGACGGTACGATGAGCAGTTCTTC
CDR3aa: CATKPTSPSDRRYDEQFF

d_gene: NA
v_gene: TRBV25-1
abundance: many
j_gene: TRBJ2-7
CDR3nt: TGTGCCAGCAGTGAATATGGGGACGAGCAGTACTTC
CDR3aa: CASSEYGDEQYF

d_gene: TRBD1
v_gene: TRBV28
abundance: many
j_gene: TRBJ2-7
CDR3nt: TGTGCCAGCAGTCCCCCCCGGGACAGGGGGACCTACGAGCAGTACTTC
CDR3aa: CASSPPRDRGTYEQYF

d_gene: NA
v_gene: TRBV5-4
abundance: many
j_gene: TRBJ1-2
CDR3nt: TGTGCCAGCGACTTTATCGTACCAGGAAAGACCTATGGCTACACCTTC
CDR3aa: CASDFIVPGKTYGYTF

d_gene: NA
v_gene: TRBV5-3
abundance: many
j_gene: TRBJ1-2
CDR3nt: TGTGCCAGATATAGGGCAGTGGTGAGAAAGACCTATGGCTACACCTTC
CDR3aa: CARYRAVVRKTYGYTF

d_gene: NA
v_gene: TRBV3-1
abundance: NA
j_gene: TRBJ1-2
CDR3nt: TGTGCCAGCAGCACTATGGCCACCCTTCGAAAGACCTATGGCTACATCTTC
CDR3aa: CASSTMATLRKTYGYIF

d_gene: TRBD1
v_gene: TRBV4-1
abundance: many
j_gene: TRBJ1-3
CDR3nt: TGCGCCAGCAGCGCGGTGATTCCGACAGGGCCCTCTGGAAACACCATATATTTT
CDR3aa: CASSAVIPTGPSGNTIYF

d_gene: NA
v_gene: TRBV6-5
abundance: few
j_gene: TRBJ2-5
CDR3nt: TGTGCCAGCAGTTACTCTCCCGGCAGCGGGACCCAGTACTTC
CDR3aa: CASSYSPGSGTQYF

d_gene: TRBD1
v_gene: TRBV28
abundance: many
j_gene: TRBJ2-7
CDR3nt: TGTGCCAGCTTGGGACAGAGGACCTACGAGCAGTACTTC
CDR3aa: CASLGQRTYEQYF

d_gene: NA
v_gene: TRBV14
abundance: many
j_gene: TRBJ1-1
CDR3nt: TGTGCCAGCAGCCACCCATGGGGGGGAGGCAACACTGAAGCTTTCTTT
CDR3aa: CASSHPWGGGNTEAFF

d_gene: NA
v_gene: TRBV6-2/TRBV6-3
abundance: many
j_gene: TRBJ1-2
CDR3nt: TGTGCCAGCAGTGGTTTAGGCTGCATCGGAAAGACCTATGGCTACACCTTC
CDR3aa: CASSGLGCIGKTYGYTF

d_gene: NA
v_gene: TRBV12-3/TRBV12-4
abundance: NA
j_gene: TRBJ2-3
CDR3nt: TGTGCCAGCAGTGCGGGACTCCAGCTCGGCACAGATACGCAGTATTTT
CDR3aa: CASSAGLQLGTDTQYF

d_gene: NA
v_gene: TRBV14
abundance: NA
j_gene: TRBJ2-2
CDR3nt: TGTGCCAGCAGCCAGATAGGACAATCCGGGGAGCTGTTTTTT
CDR3aa: CASSQIGQSGELFF

d_gene: NA
v_gene: TRBV24-1
abundance: many
j_gene: TRBJ2-5
CDR3nt: TGTGCCACCAGTGATCCGGAGGGATCTGGAGAGACCCAGTACTTC
CDR3aa: CATSDPEGSGETQYF

d_gene: NA
v_gene: TRBV18
abundance: NA
j_gene: TRBJ2-7
CDR3nt: TGTGCCAGCTCTCCCGGGACCTCCTGCGAGCAGTACTTC
CDR3aa: CASSPGTSCEQYF

d_gene: NA
v_gene: TRBV11-1
abundance: many
j_gene: TRBJ1-2
CDR3nt: TGTGCCAGCAGCATGATAAATAAGGCTGGAAAGACCTATGGCTACACCTTC
CDR3aa: CASSMINKAGKTYGYTF

d_gene: TRBD1
v_gene: TRBV28
abundance: many
j_gene: TRBJ2-2
CDR3nt: TGTGCCAGCAGGGGACAGGGGGCAGGGTCCGGGGAGCTGTTTTTT
CDR3aa: CASRGQGAGSGELFF

d_gene: NA
v_gene: TRBV2
abundance: many
j_gene: TRBJ2-7
CDR3nt: TGTGCCAGCAGTAACCCGGGAGCCCGCTCCTACGAGCAGTACTTC
CDR3aa: CASSNPGARSYEQYF

d_gene: NA
v_gene: TRBV20-1
abundance: NA
j_gene: TRBJ2-1
CDR3nt: TGCAGTGCTCCGTCTGGGGCAGGGGAGCAGTTCTTC
CDR3aa: CSAPSGAGEQFF

d_gene: NA
v_gene: TRBV5-3
abundance: many
j_gene: TRBJ1-2
CDR3nt: TGTGCCAGAATGTCTAAAGTGGTGAGAAAGACCTATGGCTACACCTTC
CDR3aa: CARMSKVVRKTYGYTF